Sequencing of this T cell receptor (beta chain) was carried out in a study of type 1 regulatory T cells. Study in general: This in vitro CD4 product, T-allo10, is enriched for Tr1 cells and alloantigen-specific.

With 3 bases removed from V and 4 bases from J, the gap between germline ends came to 21 bases. In germline, CDR1 is LGHDT, CDR2 YNNKEL (reference sequence). The CDR3 has 17 residues. This clonotype was observed at least ten times. Its antigen remains unknown. Points from the study as a whole: Compared with non-Tr1 cells, Tr1 cells showed a narrower TCR repertoire.

TCRdb re-called the reads through MiXCR, storing one row per CDR3 protein. Among approximately 42,000 distinct CDR3 sequences listed, 9.5% to 15% were seen once. This TCR derives from a human donor in good health. The chain carries TRBV3-1 and TRBJ1-1, with D possibly being TRBD1 (6 bases). The specimen was cultured non-Tr1 T cells, either the whole culture or a sorted T cell fraction (not recorded which). The CDR3 spells CASSQLLQTGWSTEAFF. Here the CDR3 DNA reads TGTGCCAGCAGCCAGCTACTACAAACAGGGTGGAGCACTGAAGCTTTCTTT.